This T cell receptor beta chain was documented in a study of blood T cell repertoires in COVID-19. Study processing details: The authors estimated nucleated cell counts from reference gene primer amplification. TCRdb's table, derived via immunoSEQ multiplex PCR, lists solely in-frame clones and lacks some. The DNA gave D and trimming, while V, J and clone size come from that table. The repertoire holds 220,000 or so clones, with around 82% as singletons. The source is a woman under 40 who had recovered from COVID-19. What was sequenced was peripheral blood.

CDR3 DNA: TGCGCCAGCAGCCCCCAGGACTCTGGCGAAAAACTGTTTTTT. Encoded protein: CASSPQDSGEKLFF. This rearrangement joins TRBV5-1 to TRBJ1-4; D remains unclear. The CDR3 sequence is 14 residues long. Germline CDR1 reads SGHRS; CDR2 reads YFSETQ. Trimming shortened V by 4 bases and J by 8 bases, and 15 bases separated the two germline ends.